The 11 T cell receptor beta chains below come from one sample, sequenced in a study of OX40 agonist ivuxolimab in advanced cancers. Here immunoSEQ multiplex PCR was the method, and the copy in TCRdb shows in-frame clones only, minus some. The repertoire holds fewer than 70,000 clones, over 65% seen once, with 2.5% to 4% in the top ten. This specimen consisted of CD4+ or CD8+ T cells sorted from blood, obtained in a trial of the OX40 agonist ivuxolimab. The receptors here all came from an adult with an advanced solid tumor such as melanoma, head and neck, liver or kidney cancer.

The chain combines TRBV5-4 with TRBJ1-2; weak D call: TRBD1 (6 bases). This CDR3 spans 13 amino acids. CDR1 is SGHNT and CDR2 is YYREEE in the germline V gene (reference sequence). V lost 5 bases and J lost 2, with 10 bases in between. CDR3 bases: TGTGCCAGCAGTTTTGACAGGAACTATGGCTACACCTTC. Translating it yields CASSFDRNYGYTF.

The rearrangement joins TRBV9 to TRBJ1-4; no firm D call. This CDR3 comprises 16 residues. V lost 1 base and J 0 bases, leaving 10 bases between the germline ends. CDR1 is SGDLS, CDR2 YYNGEE, per germline. CDR3 amino acids: CASSVSWGATNEKLFF. Here the CDR3 DNA reads TGTGCCAGCAGCGTATCGTGGGGAGCAACTAATGAAAAACTGTTTTTT.

This clone is a singleton in its sample. This chain links TRBV6-6 with TRBJ2-3; D is unresolved. Germline V CDR1 and CDR2: MNHNY, SVGAGI (reference sequence). The CDR3 runs 15 residues. Trimming took off 6 bases at V and 0 bases at J, with 13 bases between the two ends. The DNA for the CDR3 is TGTGCCAGCAGGCCACCTACATCTAGCACAGATACGCAGTATTTT. Translating it yields CASRPPTSSTDTQYF.

The chain joins TRBV5-1 to TRBJ2-7, with a possible D match to TRBD1 (7 bases). The V gene lost 2 bases and the J gene lost 3 bases, with 12 bases spanning the gap. The CDR3 runs 14 residues. The germline V gene has CDR1 SGHRS and CDR2 YFSETQ. The CDR3 loop is CASSLGGTVYEQYF. As DNA, the CDR3 is TGCGCCAGCAGCTTAGGCGGGACAGTCTACGAGCAGTACTTC.

The rearrangement uses TRBV7-2 and TRBJ2-7, with TRBD1 matching over 7 bases. This CDR3 spans 14 amino acids. CDR1 and CDR2 (germline): SGHTA, FQGNSA. The V segment lost 3 bases and the J segment 3 bases; nucleotides outside the gene matches: 5. In DNA, the CDR3 is TGTGCCAGCAGCTTCAGCCGGGACAGCTACGAGCAGTACTTC. Translated: CASSFSRDSYEQYF.

The chain uses TRBV6-1 and TRBJ2-7; 11 bases match TRBD1. This CDR3 comprises 14 residues. Looked up from germline, CDR1 is MNHNS and CDR2 is SASEGT. Unmatched junction bases numbered 4, after V lost 6 bases and J lost 3 bases. The CDR3 spells CASRPGTGGYEQYF. The CDR3 DNA follows: TGTGCCAGCAGGCCCGGGACAGGGGGCTACGAGCAGTACTTC.

The genes are TRBV5-1 and TRBJ2-7; tentative D call: TRBD1 (5 bases). Germline V CDR1 and CDR2: SGHRS, YFSETQ. The ends were cut back, 2 bases at V and 2 bases at J, with 8 bases in the middle. The CDR3 spans 13 residues. This chain's CDR3 is CASSFQGTYEQYF. The CDR3 DNA follows: TGCGCCAGCAGCTTCCAGGGAACCTACGAGCAGTACTTC.

The rearrangement uses TRBV29-1 and TRBJ1-1, with D possibly matching TRBD1 (6 bases). V was cut by 1 base and J by 10 bases, with 13 bases left in between. The CDR3 is 12 residues long. CDR1 and CDR2 from the germline V gene are SQVTM and ANQGSEA. CDR3 in DNA: TGCAGCGTTGAAGGTCAAGGGGGTGGAGCTTTCTTT. This sequence encodes CSVEGQGGGAFF.

The V gene is TRBV10-3, the J gene TRBJ2-2; a possible D gene is TRBD2 (5 bases). CDR1 and CDR2 (germline): ENHRY, SYGVKD. V lost 0 bases, J lost 7 bases, and 12 bases lay in between. The CDR3 has 15 amino acids. CDR3: CAISESRGRGGELFF. CDR3 coding DNA: TGTGCCATCAGTGAGTCTAGAGGGCGAGGCGGGGAGCTGTTTTTT.

The chain is built from TRBV11-2 and TRBJ1-2; the D is unclear. V lost 2 bases and J lost 4, with 8 bases in between. The CDR3 consists of 13 residues. Germline loops: CDR1 SGHAT, CDR2 FQNNGV. The CDR3 DNA is TGTGCCAGCAGCTTAAGGTCAGGCTATGGCTACACCTTC. Translation gives CASSLRSGYGYTF.

V and J are TRBV5-1 and TRBJ2-7, with TRBD1 as a possible D gene (6 bases). The V gene's germline CDR1 is SGHRS and CDR2 YFSETQ. The V gene lost 6 bases and the J gene lost 3 bases, with 7 bases spanning the gap. The CDR3 runs 11 residues. In DNA form, the CDR3 reads TGCGCCAGCACAGGGGACTACGAGCAGTACTTC. Translation gives CASTGDYEQYF.